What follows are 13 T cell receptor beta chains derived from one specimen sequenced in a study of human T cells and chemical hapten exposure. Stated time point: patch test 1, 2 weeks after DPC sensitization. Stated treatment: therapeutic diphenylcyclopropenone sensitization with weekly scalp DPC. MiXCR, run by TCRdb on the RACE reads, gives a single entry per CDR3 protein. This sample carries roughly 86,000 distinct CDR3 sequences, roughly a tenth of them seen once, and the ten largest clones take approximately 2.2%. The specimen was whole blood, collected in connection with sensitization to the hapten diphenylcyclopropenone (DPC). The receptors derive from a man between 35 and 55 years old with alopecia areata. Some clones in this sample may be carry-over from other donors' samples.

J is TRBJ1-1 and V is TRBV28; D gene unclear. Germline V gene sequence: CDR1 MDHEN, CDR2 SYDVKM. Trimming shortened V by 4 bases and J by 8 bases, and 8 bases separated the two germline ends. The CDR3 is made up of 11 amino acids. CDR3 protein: CASSSRPEAFF. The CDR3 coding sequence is TGTGCCAGCAGTTCTAGGCCAGAAGCTTTCTTT.

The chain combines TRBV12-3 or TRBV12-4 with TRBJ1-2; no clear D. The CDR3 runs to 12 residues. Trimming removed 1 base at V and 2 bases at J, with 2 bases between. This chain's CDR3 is CASSLGNYGYTF. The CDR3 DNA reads TGTGCCAGCAGTTTAGGCAACTATGGCTACACCTTC.

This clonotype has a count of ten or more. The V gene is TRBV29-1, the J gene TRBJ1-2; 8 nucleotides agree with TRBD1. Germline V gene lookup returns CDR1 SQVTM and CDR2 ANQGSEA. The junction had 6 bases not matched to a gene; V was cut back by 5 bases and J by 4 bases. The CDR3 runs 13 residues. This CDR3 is CSVSTGVTYGYTF. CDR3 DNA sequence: TGCAGCGTTTCGACAGGGGTGACCTATGGCTACACCTTC.

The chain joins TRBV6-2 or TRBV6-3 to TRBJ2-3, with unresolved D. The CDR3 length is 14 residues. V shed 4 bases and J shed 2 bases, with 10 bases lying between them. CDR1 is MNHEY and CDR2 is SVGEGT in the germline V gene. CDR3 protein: CASSSKTTTDTQYF. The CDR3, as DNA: TGTGCCAGCAGTTCCAAAACGACCACAGATACGCAGTATTTT.

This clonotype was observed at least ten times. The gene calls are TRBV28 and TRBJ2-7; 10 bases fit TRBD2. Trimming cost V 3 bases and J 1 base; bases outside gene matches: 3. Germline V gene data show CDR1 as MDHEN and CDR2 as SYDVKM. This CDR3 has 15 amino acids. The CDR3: CASSFTSGASYEQYF. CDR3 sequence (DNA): TGTGCCAGCAGTTTCACTAGCGGGGCGTCCTACGAGCAGTACTTC. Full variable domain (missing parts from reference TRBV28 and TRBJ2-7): DVKVTQSSRYLVKRTGEKVFLECVQDMDHENMFWYRQDPGLGLRLIYFSYDVKMKEKGDIPEGYSVSREKKERFSLILESASTNQTSMYLCASSFTSGASYEQYFGPGTRLTVT.

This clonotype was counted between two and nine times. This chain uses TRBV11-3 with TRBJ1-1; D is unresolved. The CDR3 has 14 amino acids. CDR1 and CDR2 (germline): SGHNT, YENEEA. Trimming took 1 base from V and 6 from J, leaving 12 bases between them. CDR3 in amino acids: CASSLGPQYPEAFF. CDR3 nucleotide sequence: TGTGCCAGCAGCTTAGGACCCCAGTACCCTGAAGCTTTCTTT. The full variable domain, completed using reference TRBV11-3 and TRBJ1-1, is EAGVVQSPRYKIIEKKQPVAFWCNPISGHNTLYWYLQNLGQGPELLIRYENEEAVDDSQLPKDRFSAERLKGVDSTLKIQPAELGDSAVYLCASSLGPQYPEAFFGQGTRLTVV.

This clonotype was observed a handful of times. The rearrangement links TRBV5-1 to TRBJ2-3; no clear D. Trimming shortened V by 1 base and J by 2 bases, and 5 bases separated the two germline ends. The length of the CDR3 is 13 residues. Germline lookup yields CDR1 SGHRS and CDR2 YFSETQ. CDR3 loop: CASSLLDTDTQYF. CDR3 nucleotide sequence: TGCGCCAGCAGCTTGCTAGACACAGATACGCAGTATTTT.

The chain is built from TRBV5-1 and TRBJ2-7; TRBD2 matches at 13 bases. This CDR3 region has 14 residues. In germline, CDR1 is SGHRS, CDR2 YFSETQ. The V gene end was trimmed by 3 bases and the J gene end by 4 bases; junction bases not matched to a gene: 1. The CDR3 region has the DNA TGCGCCAGCAGCTGGACTAGCGGGAGTTACGAGCAGTACGTC. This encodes CASSWTSGSYEQYV.

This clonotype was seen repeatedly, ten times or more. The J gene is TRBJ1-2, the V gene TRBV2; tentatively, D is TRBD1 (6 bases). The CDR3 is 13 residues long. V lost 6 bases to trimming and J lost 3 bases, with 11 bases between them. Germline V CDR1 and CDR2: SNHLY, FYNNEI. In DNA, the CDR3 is TGTGCCAGCAGCCCGGGGGCGGACTATGGCTACACCTTC. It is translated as CASSPGADYGYTF.

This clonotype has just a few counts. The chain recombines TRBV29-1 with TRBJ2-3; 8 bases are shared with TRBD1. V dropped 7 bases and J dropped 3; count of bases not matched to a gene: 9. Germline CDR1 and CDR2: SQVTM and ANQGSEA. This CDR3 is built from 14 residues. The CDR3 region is CSASGDRFTDTQYF. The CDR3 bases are TGCAGCGCTTCCGGGGACAGGTTTACAGATACGCAGTATTTT.

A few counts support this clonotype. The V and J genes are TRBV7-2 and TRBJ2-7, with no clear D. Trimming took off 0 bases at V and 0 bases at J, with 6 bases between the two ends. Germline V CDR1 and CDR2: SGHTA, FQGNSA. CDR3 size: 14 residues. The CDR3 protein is CASSLARYSYEQYF. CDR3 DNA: TGTGCCAGCAGCTTAGCCAGATACTCCTACGAGCAGTACTTC.

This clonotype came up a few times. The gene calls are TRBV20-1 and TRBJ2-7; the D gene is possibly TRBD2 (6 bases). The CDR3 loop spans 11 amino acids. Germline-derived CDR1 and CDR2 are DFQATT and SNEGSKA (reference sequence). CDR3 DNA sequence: TGCAGGGGACTCAGTCTCGGCGAGCAGTACGTC. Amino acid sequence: CRGLSLGEQYV.

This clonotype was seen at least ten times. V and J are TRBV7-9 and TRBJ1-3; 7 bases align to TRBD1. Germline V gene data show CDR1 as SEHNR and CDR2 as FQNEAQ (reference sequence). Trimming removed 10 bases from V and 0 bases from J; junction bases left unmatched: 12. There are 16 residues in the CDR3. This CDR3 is CATPAGTESSGNTIYF. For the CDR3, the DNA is TGTGCCACCCCCGCCGGGACAGAGTCCTCTGGAAACACCATATATTTT. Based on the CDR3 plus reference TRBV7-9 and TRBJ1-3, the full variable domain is DTGVSQNPRHKITKRGQNVTFRCDPISEHNRLYWYRQTLGQGPEFLTYFQNEAQLEKSRLLSDRFSAERPKGSFSTLEIQRTEQGDSAMYLCATPAGTESSGNTIYFGEGSWLTVV.